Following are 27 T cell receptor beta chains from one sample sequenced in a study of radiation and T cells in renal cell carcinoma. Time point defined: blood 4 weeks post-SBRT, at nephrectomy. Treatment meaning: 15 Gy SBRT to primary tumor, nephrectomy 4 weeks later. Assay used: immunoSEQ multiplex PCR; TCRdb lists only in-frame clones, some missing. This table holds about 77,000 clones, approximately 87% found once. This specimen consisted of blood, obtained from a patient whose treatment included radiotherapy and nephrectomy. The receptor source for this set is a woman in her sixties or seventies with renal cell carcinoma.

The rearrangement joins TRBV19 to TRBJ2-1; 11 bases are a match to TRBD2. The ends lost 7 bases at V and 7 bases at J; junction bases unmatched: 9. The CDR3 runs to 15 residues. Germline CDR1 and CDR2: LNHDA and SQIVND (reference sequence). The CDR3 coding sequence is TGTGCCAGTACAATAGGTCTAGCGGGGGGTAATGAGCAGTTCTTC. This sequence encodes CASTIGLAGGNEQFF.

The CDR3 DNA reads as TGTGCCAGCTCACAGGCGACAGGGGGCTCAGAGACCCAGTACTTC. This encodes CASSQATGGSETQYF. This chain joins TRBV18 and TRBJ2-5; 10 bases fit TRBD1. The V gene end was trimmed by 4 bases and the J gene end by 4 bases; junction bases not matched to a gene: 6. CDR1 is KGHSH and CDR2 is LQKENI in the germline V gene. There are 15 residues in the CDR3.

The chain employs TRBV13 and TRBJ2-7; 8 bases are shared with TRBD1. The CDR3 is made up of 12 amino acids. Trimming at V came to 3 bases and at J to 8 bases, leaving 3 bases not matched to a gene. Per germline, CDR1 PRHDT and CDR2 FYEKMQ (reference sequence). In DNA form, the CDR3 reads TGTGCCAGCAGCTTGGACAGGGCCAAGCAGTACTTC. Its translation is CASSLDRAKQYF.

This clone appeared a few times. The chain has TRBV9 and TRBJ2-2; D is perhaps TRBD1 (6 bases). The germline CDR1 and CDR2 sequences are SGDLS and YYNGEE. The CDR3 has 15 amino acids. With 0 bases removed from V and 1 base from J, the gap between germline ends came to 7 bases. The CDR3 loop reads CASSVGGRNTGELFF. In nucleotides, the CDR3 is TGTGCCAGCAGCGTAGGGGGGCGGAACACCGGGGAGCTGTTTTTT.

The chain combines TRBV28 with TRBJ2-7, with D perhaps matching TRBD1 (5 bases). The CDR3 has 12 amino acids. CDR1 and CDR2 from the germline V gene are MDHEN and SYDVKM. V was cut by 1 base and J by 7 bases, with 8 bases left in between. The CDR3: CASSLLGLEQYF. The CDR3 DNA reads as TGTGCCAGCAGTTTATTGGGGCTTGAGCAGTACTTC.

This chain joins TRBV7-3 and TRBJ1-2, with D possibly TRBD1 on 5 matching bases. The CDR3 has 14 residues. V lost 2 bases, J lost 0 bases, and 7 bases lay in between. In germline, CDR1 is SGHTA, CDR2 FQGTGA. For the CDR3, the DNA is TGTGCCAGCAGCTTAGGCAGGGCTAACTATGGCTACACCTTC. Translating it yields CASSLGRANYGYTF.

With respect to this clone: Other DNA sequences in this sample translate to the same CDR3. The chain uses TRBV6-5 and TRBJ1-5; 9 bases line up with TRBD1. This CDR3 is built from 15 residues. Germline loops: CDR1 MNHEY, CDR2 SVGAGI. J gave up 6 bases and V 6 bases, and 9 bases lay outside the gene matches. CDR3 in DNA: TGTGCCAGCAGCCCCACAGGGGGCTCGTTTCAGCCCCAGCATTTT. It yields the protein CASSPTGGSFQPQHF.

CDR3 bases: TGTGCCAGCAGTGAAGCCTTACAGGGGGGGTACAATGAGCAGTTCTTC. Translation: CASSEALQGGYNEQFF. The chain carries TRBV6-1 and TRBJ2-1, with D possibly matching TRBD1 (8 bases). V was shortened by 0 bases and J by 4 bases, with 13 bases between the two germline ends. Germline values: CDR1 MNHNS, CDR2 SASEGT. The CDR3 length is 16 residues.

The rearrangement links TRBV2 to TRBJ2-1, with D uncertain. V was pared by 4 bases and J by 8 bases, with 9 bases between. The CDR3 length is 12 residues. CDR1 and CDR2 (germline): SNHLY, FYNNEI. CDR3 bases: TGTGCCAGCAGTGCCGGGTTATATGAGCAGTTCTTC. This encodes CASSAGLYEQFF. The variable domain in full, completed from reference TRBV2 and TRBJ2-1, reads EPEVTQTPSHQVTQMGQEVILRCVPISNHLYFYWYRQILGQKVEFLVSFYNNEISEKSEIFDDQFSVERPDGSNFTLKIRSTKLEDSAMYFCASSAGLYEQFFGPGTRLTVL.

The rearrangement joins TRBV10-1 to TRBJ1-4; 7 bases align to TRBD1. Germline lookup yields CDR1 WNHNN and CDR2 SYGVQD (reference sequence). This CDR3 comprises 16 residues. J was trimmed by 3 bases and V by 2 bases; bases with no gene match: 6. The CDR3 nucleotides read TGCGCCAGCAGTGAGACGCGGGACAGATCTAATGAAAAACTGTTTTTT. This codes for CASSETRDRSNEKLFF.

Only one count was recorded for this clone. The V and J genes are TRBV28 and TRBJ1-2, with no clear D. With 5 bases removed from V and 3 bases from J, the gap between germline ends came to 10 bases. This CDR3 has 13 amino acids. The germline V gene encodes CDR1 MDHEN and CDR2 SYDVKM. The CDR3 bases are TGTGCCAGCAGTCCCGGAGTGTACTATGGCTACACCTTC. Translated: CASSPGVYYGYTF.

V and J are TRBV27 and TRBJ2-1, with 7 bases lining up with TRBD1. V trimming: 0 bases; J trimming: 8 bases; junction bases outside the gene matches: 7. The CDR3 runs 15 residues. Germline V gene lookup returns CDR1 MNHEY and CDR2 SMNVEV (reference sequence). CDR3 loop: CASSLSGGAYDEQFF. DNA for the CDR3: TGTGCCAGCAGTTTATCAGGGGGCGCGTATGATGAGCAGTTCTTC.

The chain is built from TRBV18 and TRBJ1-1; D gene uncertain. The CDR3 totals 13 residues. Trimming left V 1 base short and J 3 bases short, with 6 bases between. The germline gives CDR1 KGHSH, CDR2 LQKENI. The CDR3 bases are TGTGCCAGCTCACCACTAGGGCACACTGAAGCTTTCTTT. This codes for CASSPLGHTEAFF.

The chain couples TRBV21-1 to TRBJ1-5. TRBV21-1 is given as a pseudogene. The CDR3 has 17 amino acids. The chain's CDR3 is CASSKGLRVRGNQPQHF. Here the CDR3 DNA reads TGTGCCAGCAGCAAAGGGCTCCGGGTCCGGGGTAATCAGCCCCAGCATTTT.

The CDR3 here is CASSQVAAGEKLFF. The CDR3 nucleotides are TGTGCCAGCAGCCAAGTAGCCGCCGGTGAGAAACTGTTTTTT. This chain joins TRBV14 and TRBJ1-4, with unresolved D. The V gene's germline CDR1 is SGHDN and CDR2 FVKESK. The ends were cut back, 1 base at V and 11 bases at J, with 14 bases in the middle. This CDR3 region has 14 residues.

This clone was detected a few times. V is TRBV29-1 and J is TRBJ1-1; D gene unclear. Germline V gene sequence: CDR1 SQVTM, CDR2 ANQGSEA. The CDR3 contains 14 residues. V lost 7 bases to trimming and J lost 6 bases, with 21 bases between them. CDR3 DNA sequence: TGCAGCGGGACGGCATCTCACCTCGACGCTGAAGCTTTCTTT. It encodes CSGTASHLDAEAFF.

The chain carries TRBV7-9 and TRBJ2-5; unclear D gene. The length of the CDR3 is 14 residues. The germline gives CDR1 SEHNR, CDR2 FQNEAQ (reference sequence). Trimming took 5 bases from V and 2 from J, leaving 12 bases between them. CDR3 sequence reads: CASSPPYVQETQYF. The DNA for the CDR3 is TGTGCCAGCAGCCCCCCTTATGTGCAAGAGACCCAGTACTTC.

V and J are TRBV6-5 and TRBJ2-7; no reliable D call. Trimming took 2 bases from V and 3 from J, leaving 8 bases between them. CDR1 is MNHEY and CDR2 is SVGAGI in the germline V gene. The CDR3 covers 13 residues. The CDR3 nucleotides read TGTGCCAGCAGTTACACCTACAGCTACGAGCAGTACTTC. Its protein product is CASSYTYSYEQYF.

CDR3 DNA sequence: TGTGCCAGCAGCTTGGAGCAGCATATAGCCAAAAACATTCAGTACTTC. Residues: CASSLEQHIAKNIQYF. The genes are TRBV5-6 and TRBJ2-4; no reliable D call. The CDR3 extends over 16 amino acids. V lost 0 bases, J lost 0 bases, and 10 bases lay in between. Looked up from germline, CDR1 is SGHDT and CDR2 is YYEEEE. Together with reference TRBV5-6 and TRBJ2-4, the CDR3 gives the full variable domain: DAGVTQSPTHLIKTRGQQVTLRCSPKSGHDTVSWYQQALGQGPQFIFQYYEEEERQRGNFPDRFSGHQFPNYSSELNVNALLLGDSALYLCASSLEQHIAKNIQYFGAGTRLSVL.

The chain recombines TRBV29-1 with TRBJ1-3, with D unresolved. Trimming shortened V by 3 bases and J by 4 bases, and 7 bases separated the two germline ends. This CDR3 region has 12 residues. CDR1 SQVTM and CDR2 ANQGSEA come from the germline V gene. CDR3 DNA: TGCAGCGTTGACGGGAGCGGAAACACCATATATTTT. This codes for CSVDGSGNTIYF.

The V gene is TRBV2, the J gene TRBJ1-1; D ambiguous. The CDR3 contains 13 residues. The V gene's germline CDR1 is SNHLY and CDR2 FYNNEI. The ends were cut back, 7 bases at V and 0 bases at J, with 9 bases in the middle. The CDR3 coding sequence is TGTGCCAGCACCACGGGCTTGAACACTGAAGCTTTCTTT. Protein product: CASTTGLNTEAFF.

In nucleotides, the CDR3 is TGTGCCAGCAGTTTATCGAGGCAGGGGAACGGCTACACCTTC. This translates into CASSLSRQGNGYTF. The rearrangement uses TRBV27 and TRBJ1-2, with a possible D match to TRBD1 (6 bases). The CDR3 has 14 amino acids. Per germline, CDR1 MNHEY and CDR2 SMNVEV (reference sequence). Deletions cut 0 bases from V and 8 bases from J, with 13 bases between.

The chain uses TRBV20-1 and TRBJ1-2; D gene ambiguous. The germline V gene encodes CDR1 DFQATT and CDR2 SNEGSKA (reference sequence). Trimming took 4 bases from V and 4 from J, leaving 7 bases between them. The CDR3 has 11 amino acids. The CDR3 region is CSAIQFYGYTF. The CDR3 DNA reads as TGCAGTGCTATCCAGTTCTATGGCTACACCTTC.

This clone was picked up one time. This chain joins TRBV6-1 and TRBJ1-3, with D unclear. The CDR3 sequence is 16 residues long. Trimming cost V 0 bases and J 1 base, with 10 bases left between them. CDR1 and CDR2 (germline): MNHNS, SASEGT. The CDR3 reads CASSEAPWGSGNTIYF. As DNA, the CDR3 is TGTGCCAGCAGTGAAGCGCCTTGGGGTTCTGGAAACACCATATATTTT.

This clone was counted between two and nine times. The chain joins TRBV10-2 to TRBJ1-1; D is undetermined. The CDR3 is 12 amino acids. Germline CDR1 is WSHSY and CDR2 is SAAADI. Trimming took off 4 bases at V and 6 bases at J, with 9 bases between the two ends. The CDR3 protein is CASSGQVAEAFF. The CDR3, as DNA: TGCGCCAGCAGTGGGCAGGTCGCTGAAGCTTTCTTT.

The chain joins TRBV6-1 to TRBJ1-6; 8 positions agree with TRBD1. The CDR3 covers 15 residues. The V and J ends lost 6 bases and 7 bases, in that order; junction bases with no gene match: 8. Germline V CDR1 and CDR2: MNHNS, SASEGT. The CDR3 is CASSPGGATNSPLHF. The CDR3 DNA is TGTGCCAGCAGCCCAGGGGGCGCGACGAATTCACCCCTCCACTTT.

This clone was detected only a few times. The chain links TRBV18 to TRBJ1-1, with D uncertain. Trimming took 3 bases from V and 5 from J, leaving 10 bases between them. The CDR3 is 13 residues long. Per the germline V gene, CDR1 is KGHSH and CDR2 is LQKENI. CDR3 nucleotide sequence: TGTGCCAGCTCACCGGGAGTGGGGACTGAAGCTTTCTTT. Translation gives CASSPGVGTEAFF.